This T cell receptor (beta chain) was sequenced for a study of prognosis after radiotherapy for stage I lung cancer. As for the study in general: Considered medically inoperable were all of the patients with non-small cell lung cancer.

Overall study results and limits: After stereotactic body radiation therapy, patients with later distant metastases showed lower Shannon entropy. Patients with and without metastases reportedly differed in TRBV and TRBJ gene usage frequencies.

V was shortened by 10 bases and J by 4 bases, with 20 bases between the two germline ends. CDR1 and CDR2 (germline): MNHEY, SVGEGT. The CDR3 sequence is 16 residues long. Multiplex PCR, run in two rounds, amplified TCR beta CDR3 from genomic DNA. Primers targeting each individual TRBV and TRBJ gene were applied in first-round PCR. Universal primers drove the second round of PCR amplification. MiXCR, applied by TCRdb to the multiplex PCR reads, yields one record per CDR3 protein. The repertoire holds around 13,000 distinct CDR3 sequences, roughly 50% seen once, with 25% to 35% in the top ten. To note about this clonotype: The antigen remains unidentified.

The receptor's source is a donor at least 50 years old with non-small cell lung cancer. This chain links TRBV6-2 or TRBV6-3 with TRBJ2-6; D tentatively reads TRBD1 or TRBD2 (5 bases each). Sequences were derived from PBMCs, sampled before or after stereotactic body radiation therapy (not recorded which). This CDR3 is CATRDGDNLGANVLTF. CDR3 sequence (DNA): TGTGCCACCCGGGACGGAGATAATCTGGGGGCCAACGTCCTGACTTTC.